The T cell receptor (beta chain) described here comes from a study of T cells expressing NK-cell markers. Across the study: The authors derived TCR beta repertoires from sorted CD3+CD56+NKG2C+, CD3+CD56+NKG2C- and CD3+CD56-NKG2C+ T cells. Seropositivity for HCMV was found in seven of the eight sequenced donors, with one seronegative.

The CDR3 runs 12 residues. TCRdb reanalyzed the 5' RACE reads and collapses them to one entry per CDR3 protein, without DNA. The sample totals approximately 460,000 distinct CDR3 sequences; its top ten clones hold 7.3%. Specimen: blood T cells: a sorted CD56 or NKG2C T cell subset, CD4+ or CD8+ T cells, or bulk PBMC T cells (not recorded which). The sequence came from a woman aged 18-70 years in good health. The genes are TRBV12-3 or TRBV12-4 and TRBJ2-1; TCRdb's D call, TRBD2, is unchecked because there is no DNA. The CDR3 sequence: CASVGVDSEQFF.